The next 24 T cell receptor beta chains were all read from a single sample in a study of blood T cells in healthy people across ages. Alongside a J-beta primer mix, a sample-barcoded 5' primer served in a second PCR lasting roughly 7 to 12 cycles. TCRdb fed the 5' RACE reads into MiXCR, producing one record per CDR3 protein. The top ten hold around 21% of the sample, which has some 700,000 distinct CDR3 sequences, 22% seen once. The sample comprised blood. The receptor source for this set is a man between 65 and 85 years old in good health.

J is TRBJ1-2 and V is TRBV14; no reliable D call. The CDR3 is 15 amino acids. Trimming removed 0 bases at V and 0 bases at J, with 8 bases between. Germline V gene data show CDR1 as SGHDN and CDR2 as FVKESK. CDR3 coding DNA: TGTGCCAGCAGCCAAGACCCGGTTGCTAACTATGGCTACACCTTC. This translates into CASSQDPVANYGYTF.

The chain couples TRBV29-1 to TRBJ1-5; D ambiguous. Germline assignment: CDR1 SQVTM and CDR2 ANQGSEA. Trimming cost V 5 bases and J 0 bases, with 8 bases left between them. The CDR3 has 13 residues. The CDR3 here is CSVRLNSNQPQHF. DNA for the CDR3: TGCAGCGTTAGGTTAAATAGCAATCAGCCCCAGCATTTT.

This clonotype was seen many times. This chain uses TRBV6-5 with TRBJ1-2, with unresolved D. Germline V lookup: CDR1 MNHEY, CDR2 SVGAGI. V was cut by 0 bases and J by 5 bases, with 13 bases left in between. The CDR3 runs to 15 residues. Here the CDR3 DNA reads TGTGCCAGCAGTTACTCGGACGGCCTGGGGTATGGCTACACCTTC. It yields the protein CASSYSDGLGYGYTF.

The chain links TRBV5-1 to TRBJ2-3; D gene unclear. The CDR3 contains 13 residues. CDR1 and CDR2 (germline): SGHRS, YFSETQ. V was shortened by 4 bases and J by 0 bases, with 6 bases between the two germline ends. For the CDR3, the DNA is TGCGCCAGCAGCATTTCAAGCACAGATACGCAGTATTTT. Amino acids: CASSISSTDTQYF.

This clonotype was recorded a few times. This chain joins TRBV28 and TRBJ1-6; 8 bases align to TRBD1. Unmatched junction bases numbered 7, after V lost 0 bases and J lost 6 bases. The germline gives CDR1 MDHEN, CDR2 SYDVKM. The CDR3 runs 17 residues. CDR3 in DNA: TGTGCCAGCAGTTTATGGACAGGGGAGTTCGTTAATTCACCCCTCCACTTT. It codes for CASSLWTGEFVNSPLHF. The complete variable domain, with remaining parts taken from reference TRBV28 and TRBJ1-6, reads DVKVTQSSRYLVKRTGEKVFLECVQDMDHENMFWYRQDPGLGLRLIYFSYDVKMKEKGDIPEGYSVSREKKERFSLILESASTNQTSMYLCASSLWTGEFVNSPLHFGNGTRLTVT.

V gene TRBV4-1 combines with J gene TRBJ1-5; 7 bases fit TRBD1. Germline CDR1 and CDR2: MGHRA and YSYEKL. V dropped 3 bases and J dropped 2; count of bases not matched to a gene: 4. The CDR3 extends over 15 amino acids. The CDR3 nucleotides read TGCGCCAGCAGCCACCCCGACAGGGGCAATCAGCCCCAGCATTTT. It encodes CASSHPDRGNQPQHF.

This clonotype was observed a single time. V and J are TRBV5-1 and TRBJ2-3; D is perhaps TRBD1 (5 bases). Trimming stripped 1 base from V and 2 bases from J, with 11 bases between. The CDR3 covers 15 residues. The germline V gene encodes CDR1 SGHRS and CDR2 YFSETQ. The CDR3, as DNA: TGCGCCAGCAGCTTGAAAGGGGCGGTCACAGATACGCAGTATTTT. It encodes CASSLKGAVTDTQYF.

Ten or more counts support this clonotype. This sequence joins TRBV24-1 and TRBJ2-1; D is perhaps TRBD1 or TRBD2 (5 bases each). The CDR3 loop spans 16 amino acids. Trimming pared 2 bases from V and 5 bases from J, leaving 15 bases between. The germline gives CDR1 KGHDR, CDR2 SFDVKD. The CDR3 spells CATSDWGWQNNNEQFF. The CDR3 DNA reads TGTGCCACCAGTGATTGGGGGTGGCAGAACAACAATGAGCAGTTCTTC.

This clonotype was seen at least ten times. The chain uses TRBV29-1 and TRBJ2-1; TRBD2 matches 9 bases. With V trimmed by 6 bases and J by 4 bases, 7 bases remained unmatched. In germline, CDR1 is SQVTM, CDR2 ANQGSEA. The CDR3 runs to 14 residues. CDR3 DNA sequence: TGCAGCGTGTTAGCGGGAGCGCGTTACAATGAGCAGTTCTTC. Residues: CSVLAGARYNEQFF.

A few counts support this clonotype. The chain combines TRBV12-3 or TRBV12-4 with TRBJ1-1; possible D gene TRBD1, 6 bases. Between the trimmed V and J ends, which lost 4 bases and 0 bases, there was a span of 15 bases. This CDR3 has 16 amino acids. CDR3 protein: CASSSPTGWLNTEAFF. In nucleotides, the CDR3 is TGTGCCAGCAGTTCCCCGACAGGCTGGTTGAACACTGAAGCTTTCTTT.

This clonotype turned up a few times. The chain combines TRBV12-3 or TRBV12-4 with TRBJ2-3; 9 bases match TRBD2. The trim removed 4 bases at V and 1 base at J, leaving 3 bases unmatched. The CDR3 totals 15 residues. This CDR3 is CASSSQRGGTDTQYF. The DNA of the CDR3 is TGTGCCAGCAGTTCTCAGCGGGGGGGCACAGATACGCAGTATTTT.

This clonotype has ten or more counts. This rearrangement joins TRBV3-1 to TRBJ2-3, with TRBD1 as a possible D gene (5 bases). V lost 3 bases and J lost 3, with 13 bases in between. Germline assignment: CDR1 LGHDT and CDR2 YNNKEL (reference sequence). This CDR3 region has 15 residues. In DNA form, the CDR3 reads TGTGCCAGCAGCCATAACGACAGAACTACAGATACGCAGTATTTT. Amino acids: CASSHNDRTTDTQYF.

V is TRBV12-3 or TRBV12-4 and J is TRBJ2-1, with TRBD2 matching 7 bases. Losses at the gene ends were 5 bases for V and 2 bases for J; bases not matched to a gene: 6. CDR3 length equals 15 residues. The CDR3 nucleotides are TGTGCCAGCAGTGATACTAGCGACACCTACAATGAGCAGTTCTTC. Translating gives CASSDTSDTYNEQFF.

This clonotype has more than one count but fewer than ten. The chain recombines TRBV20-1 with TRBJ1-1, with D tentatively TRBD1 (6 bases). With 3 bases removed from V and 7 bases from J, the gap between germline ends came to 18 bases. Per germline, CDR1 DFQATT and CDR2 SNEGSKA (reference sequence). The CDR3 has 14 residues. CDR3 region: CSASGQQGVREAFF. CDR3 nucleotide sequence: TGCAGTGCTAGTGGTCAACAGGGAGTCCGTGAAGCTTTCTTT.

The genes are TRBV6-5 and TRBJ2-1; D remains unclear. The CDR3 consists of 17 residues. V lost 2 bases and J 2 bases, leaving 16 bases between the germline ends. The germline V gene has CDR1 MNHEY and CDR2 SVGAGI. The CDR3: CASSYGPLRQAYNEQFF. CDR3 DNA sequence: TGTGCCAGCAGTTACGGCCCGCTTAGGCAGGCCTACAATGAGCAGTTCTTC.

The chain recombines TRBV7-9 with TRBJ2-2; 9 bases line up with TRBD1. The ends lost 5 bases at V and 2 bases at J; junction bases unmatched: 3. Germline lookup yields CDR1 SEHNR and CDR2 FQNEAQ (reference sequence). The CDR3 is 15 amino acids. For the CDR3, the DNA is TGTGCCAGCAGCAGGGACAGGGTCAACACCGGGGAGCTGTTTTTT. It specifies CASSRDRVNTGELFF.

This clonotype was recorded a few times. The CDR3 protein is CSALKGGRNQPQHF. CDR3 coding DNA: TGCAGTGCCCTGAAGGGGGGTCGCAATCAGCCCCAGCATTTT. This chain connects TRBV20-1 to TRBJ1-5, with D maybe TRBD1 (6 bases). Trimming cost V 6 bases and J 2 bases, with 14 bases left between them. The germline V gene encodes CDR1 DFQATT and CDR2 SNEGSKA (reference sequence). The CDR3 loop spans 14 amino acids.

This chain links TRBV10-3 with TRBJ1-4; the match to TRBD1 covers 7 bases. The CDR3 covers 15 residues. From germline, CDR1 is ENHRY and CDR2 SYGVKD. With V trimmed by 2 bases and J by 7 bases, 7 bases remained unmatched. The CDR3 nucleotides read TGTGCCATCAGTGAGGGTGCAGGGGGTGGTGAAAAACTGTTTTTT. Its translation: CAISEGAGGGEKLFF.

V is TRBV5-5 and J is TRBJ2-5; D is undetermined. V was shortened by 2 bases and J by 5 bases, with 10 bases between the two germline ends. The CDR3 consists of 13 residues. Germline-derived CDR1 and CDR2 are SGHKS and YYEKEE (reference sequence). The CDR3 nucleotides read TGTGCCAGCAGCTTACAGTCCCGGGAGACCCAGTACTTC. It is translated as CASSLQSRETQYF. Drawing the rest from reference TRBV5-5 and TRBJ2-5, the complete variable domain is DAGVTQSPTHLIKTRGQQVTLRCSPISGHKSVSWYQQVLGQGPQFIFQYYEKEERGRGNFPDRFSARQFPNYSSELNVNALLLGDSALYLCASSLQSRETQYFGPGTRLLVL.

The table lists this clonotype with a few counts. The rearrangement links TRBV6-1 to TRBJ1-4; 11 nucleotides align to TRBD1. The length of the CDR3 is 18 residues. The germline CDR1 and CDR2 sequences are MNHNS and SASEGT. V lost 6 bases and J lost 7; bases outside the gene matches: 16. In DNA, the CDR3 is TGTGCCAGCAGCCGCCGGGACAGGGGGGCCGGGGTTGGTGAAAAACTGTTTTTT. Encoded protein: CASSRRDRGAGVGEKLFF.

The rearrangement links TRBV4-1 to TRBJ2-6; the D gene is possibly TRBD2 (6 bases). Trimming took off 0 bases at V and 2 bases at J, with 8 bases between the two ends. This CDR3 region has 16 residues. Germline V lookup: CDR1 MGHRA, CDR2 YSYEKL. The CDR3 spells CASSQDAGPGANVLTF. In DNA, the CDR3 is TGCGCCAGCAGCCAAGATGCGGGACCTGGGGCCAACGTCCTGACTTTC.

This clonotype was observed a few times. The chain is built from TRBV6-5 and TRBJ2-7; weak D call: TRBD2 (7 bases). Germline V lookup: CDR1 MNHEY, CDR2 SVGAGI. Trimming took off 4 bases at V and 0 bases at J, with 16 bases between the two ends. The CDR3 is 16 residues long. Here the CDR3 reads CASSLGRRGRSYEQYF. CDR3 nucleotides: TGTGCCAGCAGTTTAGGTCGGCGGGGGCGCTCCTACGAGCAGTACTTC.

V is TRBV7-2 and J is TRBJ1-5; D might be TRBD1 (5 bases). The germline CDR1 and CDR2 sequences are SGHTA and FQGNSA. The CDR3 has 15 amino acids. Trimming stripped 6 bases from V and 1 base from J, with 13 bases between. This CDR3 reads CASSSGRLSNQPQHF. CDR3 DNA: TGTGCCAGCAGTTCGGGACGCCTGAGCAATCAGCCCCAGCATTTT.

A few counts support this clonotype. The chain carries TRBV6-2 or TRBV6-3 and TRBJ2-7; the D gene is possibly TRBD2 (6 bases). Germline CDR1 is MNHEY and CDR2 is SVGEGT. CDR3 size: 15 residues. Trimming pared 7 bases from V and 2 bases from J, leaving 18 bases between. CDR3 sequence reads: CASMRGGRPPYEQYV. Written as DNA, the CDR3 is TGTGCCAGCATGAGGGGAGGCAGGCCTCCCTACGAGCAGTACGTC.